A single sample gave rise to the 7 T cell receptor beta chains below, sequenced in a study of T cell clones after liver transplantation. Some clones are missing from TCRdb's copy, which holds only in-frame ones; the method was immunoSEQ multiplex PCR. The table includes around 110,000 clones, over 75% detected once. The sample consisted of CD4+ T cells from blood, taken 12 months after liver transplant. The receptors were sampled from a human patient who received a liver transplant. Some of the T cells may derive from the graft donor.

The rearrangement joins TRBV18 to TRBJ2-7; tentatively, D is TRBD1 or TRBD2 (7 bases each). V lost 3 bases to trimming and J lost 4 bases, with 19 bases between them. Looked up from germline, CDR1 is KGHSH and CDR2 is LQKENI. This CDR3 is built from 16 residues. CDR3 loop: CASSPRGGTDLYEQYF. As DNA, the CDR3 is TGTGCCAGCTCACCCAGGGGGGGGACAGACCTTTACGAGCAGTACTTC. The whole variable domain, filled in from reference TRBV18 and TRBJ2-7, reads NAGVMQNPRHLVRRRGQEARLRCSPMKGHSHVYWYRQLPEEGLKFMVYLQKENIIDESGMPKERFSAEFPKEGPSILRIQQVVRGDSAAYFCASSPRGGTDLYEQYFGPGTRLTVT.

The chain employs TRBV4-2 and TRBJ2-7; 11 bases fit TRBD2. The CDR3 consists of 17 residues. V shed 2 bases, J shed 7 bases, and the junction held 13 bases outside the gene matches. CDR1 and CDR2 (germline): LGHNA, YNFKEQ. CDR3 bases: TGTGCCAGCAGCCAACAGCACGAGCTAGCGGGAGGTAGGGAGCAGTACTTC. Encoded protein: CASSQQHELAGGREQYF.

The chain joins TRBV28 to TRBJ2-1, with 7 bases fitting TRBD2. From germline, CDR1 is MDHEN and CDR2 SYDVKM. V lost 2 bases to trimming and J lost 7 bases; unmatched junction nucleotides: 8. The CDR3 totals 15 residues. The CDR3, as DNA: TGTGCCAGCAGTTTAACCGGCGGGAGCTTGAATGAGCAGTTCTTC. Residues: CASSLTGGSLNEQFF.

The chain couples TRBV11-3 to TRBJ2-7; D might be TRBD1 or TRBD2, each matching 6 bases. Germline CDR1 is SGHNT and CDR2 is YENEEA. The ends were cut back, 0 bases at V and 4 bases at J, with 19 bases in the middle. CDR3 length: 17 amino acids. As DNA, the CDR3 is TGTGCCAGCAGCTTAGATTTCGAGGGGGGTTTGAGATACGAGCAGTACTTC. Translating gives CASSLDFEGGLRYEQYF. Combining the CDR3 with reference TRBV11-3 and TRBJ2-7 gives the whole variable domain EAGVVQSPRYKIIEKKQPVAFWCNPISGHNTLYWYLQNLGQGPELLIRYENEEAVDDSQLPKDRFSAERLKGVDSTLKIQPAELGDSAVYLCASSLDFEGGLRYEQYFGPGTRLTVT.

The CDR3 coding sequence is TGCAGTGCCAACTTACAAGAGACCCAGTACTTC. This sequence encodes CSANLQETQYF. The chain combines TRBV20-1 with TRBJ2-5; no clear D. Germline CDR1 DFQATT, CDR2 SNEGSKA (reference sequence). V shed 6 bases and J shed 2 bases, with 7 bases lying between them. This CDR3 comprises 11 residues.

The CDR3 region is CASSITGGASYEQYF. DNA for the CDR3: TGTGCCAGTAGTATAACAGGGGGCGCCTCCTACGAGCAGTACTTC. The V gene is TRBV19, the J gene TRBJ2-7, with 9 nucleotides matching TRBD1. V gave up 2 bases and J gave up 0 bases; unmatched junction bases: 2. This CDR3 has 15 residues. Per the germline V gene, CDR1 is LNHDA and CDR2 is SQIVND (reference sequence).

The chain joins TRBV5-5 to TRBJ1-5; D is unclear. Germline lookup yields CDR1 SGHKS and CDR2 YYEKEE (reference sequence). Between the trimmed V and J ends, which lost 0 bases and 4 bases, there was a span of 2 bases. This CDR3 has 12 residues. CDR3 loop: CASSLGNQPQHF. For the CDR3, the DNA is TGTGCCAGCAGCTTGGGAAATCAGCCCCAGCATTTT.